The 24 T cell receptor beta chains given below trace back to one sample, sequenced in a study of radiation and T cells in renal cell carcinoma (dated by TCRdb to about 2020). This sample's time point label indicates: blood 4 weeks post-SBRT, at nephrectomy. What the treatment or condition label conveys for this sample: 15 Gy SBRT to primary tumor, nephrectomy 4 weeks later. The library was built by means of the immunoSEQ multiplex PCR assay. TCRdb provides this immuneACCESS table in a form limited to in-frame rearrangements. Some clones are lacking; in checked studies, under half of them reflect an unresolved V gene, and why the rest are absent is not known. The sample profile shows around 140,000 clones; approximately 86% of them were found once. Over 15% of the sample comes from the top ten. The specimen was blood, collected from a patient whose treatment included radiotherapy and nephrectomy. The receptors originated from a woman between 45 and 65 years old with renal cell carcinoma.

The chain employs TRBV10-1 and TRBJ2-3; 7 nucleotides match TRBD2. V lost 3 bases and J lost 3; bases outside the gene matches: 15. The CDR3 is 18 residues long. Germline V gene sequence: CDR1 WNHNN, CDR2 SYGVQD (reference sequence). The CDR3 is CASSDSIEEAGQTDTQYF. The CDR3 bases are TGCGCCAGCAGTGACTCTATCGAAGAAGCGGGGCAAACAGATACGCAGTATTTT.

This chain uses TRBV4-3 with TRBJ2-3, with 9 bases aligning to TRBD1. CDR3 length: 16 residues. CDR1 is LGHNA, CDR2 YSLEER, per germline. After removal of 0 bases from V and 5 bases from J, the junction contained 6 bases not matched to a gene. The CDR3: CASSQEGTGTGDTQYF. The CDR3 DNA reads TGCGCCAGCAGCCAAGAAGGGACAGGGACTGGAGATACGCAGTATTTT.

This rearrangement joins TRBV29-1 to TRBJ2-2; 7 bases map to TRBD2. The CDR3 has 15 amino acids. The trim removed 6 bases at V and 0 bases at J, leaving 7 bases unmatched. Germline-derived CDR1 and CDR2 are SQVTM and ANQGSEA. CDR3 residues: CSVLWLAANTGELFF. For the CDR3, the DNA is TGCAGCGTGCTCTGGCTAGCGGCGAACACCGGGGAGCTGTTTTTT.

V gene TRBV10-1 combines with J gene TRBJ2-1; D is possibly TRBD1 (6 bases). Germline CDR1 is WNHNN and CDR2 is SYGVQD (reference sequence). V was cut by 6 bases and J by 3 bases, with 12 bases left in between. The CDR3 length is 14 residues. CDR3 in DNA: TGCGCCAGCAGCGGACAGTCGCACTACAATGAGCAGTTCTTC. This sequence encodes CASSGQSHYNEQFF.

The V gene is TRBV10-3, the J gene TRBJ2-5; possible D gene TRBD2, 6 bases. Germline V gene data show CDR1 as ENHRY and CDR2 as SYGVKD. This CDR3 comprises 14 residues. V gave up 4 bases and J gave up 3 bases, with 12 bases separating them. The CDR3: CAISGRDFKETQYF. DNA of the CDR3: TGTGCCATCAGTGGAAGGGACTTTAAAGAGACCCAGTACTTC.

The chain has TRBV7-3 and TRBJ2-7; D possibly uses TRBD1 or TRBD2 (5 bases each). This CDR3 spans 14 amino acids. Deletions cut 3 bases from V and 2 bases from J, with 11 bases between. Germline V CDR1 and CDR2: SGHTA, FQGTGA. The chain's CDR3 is CASSLGPGPYEQYF. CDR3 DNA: TGTGCCAGCAGCTTGGGCCCGGGGCCCTACGAGCAGTACTTC.

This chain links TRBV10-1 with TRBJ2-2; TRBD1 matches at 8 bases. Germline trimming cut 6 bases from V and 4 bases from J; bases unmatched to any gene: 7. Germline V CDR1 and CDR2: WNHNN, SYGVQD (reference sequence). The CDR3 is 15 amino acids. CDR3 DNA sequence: TGCGCCAGCAGCCGTACAGGGGGTCTCACCGGGGAGCTGTTTTTT. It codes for CASSRTGGLTGELFF.

The chain's CDR3 is CAWSVPRQALNYGYTF. In nucleotides, the CDR3 is TGTGCCTGGAGTGTTCCCCGACAGGCGCTTAACTATGGCTACACCTTC. The chain carries TRBV30 and TRBJ1-2, with TRBD1 as a possible D gene (6 bases). The CDR3 extends over 16 amino acids. CDR1 and CDR2 from the germline V gene are GTSNPN and SVGIG (reference sequence). Trimming left V 0 bases short and J 1 base short, with 15 bases between.

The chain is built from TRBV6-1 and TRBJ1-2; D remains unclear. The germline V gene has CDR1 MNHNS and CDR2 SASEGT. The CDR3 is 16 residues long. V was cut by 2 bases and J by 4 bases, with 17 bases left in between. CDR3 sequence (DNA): TGTGCCAGCAGTGAATGGGGAAGGATTGGTGGCTATGGCTACACCTTC. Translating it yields CASSEWGRIGGYGYTF.

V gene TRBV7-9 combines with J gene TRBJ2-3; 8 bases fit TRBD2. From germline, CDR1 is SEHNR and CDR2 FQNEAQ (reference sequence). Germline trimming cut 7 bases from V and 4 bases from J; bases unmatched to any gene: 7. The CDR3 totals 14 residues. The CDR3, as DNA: TGTGCCAGCACCAGGACTAGCAACGCAGATACGCAGTATTTT. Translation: CASTRTSNADTQYF.

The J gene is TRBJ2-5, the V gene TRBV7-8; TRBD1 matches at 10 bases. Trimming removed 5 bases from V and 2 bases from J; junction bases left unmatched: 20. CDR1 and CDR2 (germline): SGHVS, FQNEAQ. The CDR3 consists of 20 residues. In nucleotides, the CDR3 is TGTGCCAGCAGCCCTCCATATCTCGGGACAGGGGAACATCATCAAGAGACCCAGTACTTC. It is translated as CASSPPYLGTGEHHQETQYF.

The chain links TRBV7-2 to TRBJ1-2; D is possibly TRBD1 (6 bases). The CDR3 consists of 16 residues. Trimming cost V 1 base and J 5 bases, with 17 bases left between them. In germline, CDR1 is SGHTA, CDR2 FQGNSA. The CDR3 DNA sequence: TGTGCCAGCAGCTTAGGGGGGGCTAGCGCTGGGTATGGCTACACCTTC. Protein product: CASSLGGASAGYGYTF.

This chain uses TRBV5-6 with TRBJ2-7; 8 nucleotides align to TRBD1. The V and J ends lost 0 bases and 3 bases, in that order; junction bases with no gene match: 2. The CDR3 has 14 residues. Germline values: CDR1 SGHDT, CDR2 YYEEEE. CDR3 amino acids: CASSLGQGIYEQYF. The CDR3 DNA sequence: TGTGCCAGCAGCTTGGGACAGGGGATCTACGAGCAGTACTTC.

CDR3 residues: CASSQDWGEQYF. DNA for the CDR3: TGCGCCAGCAGCCAAGATTGGGGCGAGCAGTACTTC. V is TRBV4-3 and J is TRBJ2-7; D uncertain. There are 12 residues in the CDR3. V lost 0 bases and J 6 bases, leaving 6 bases between the germline ends. Germline V gives CDR1 LGHNA, CDR2 YSLEER.

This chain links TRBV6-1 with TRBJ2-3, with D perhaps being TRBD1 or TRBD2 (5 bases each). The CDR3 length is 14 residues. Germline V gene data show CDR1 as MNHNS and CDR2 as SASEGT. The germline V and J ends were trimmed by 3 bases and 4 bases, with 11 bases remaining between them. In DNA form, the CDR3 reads TGTGCCAGCAGTGAGGGGGTTATGGCAGATACGCAGTATTTT. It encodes CASSEGVMADTQYF.

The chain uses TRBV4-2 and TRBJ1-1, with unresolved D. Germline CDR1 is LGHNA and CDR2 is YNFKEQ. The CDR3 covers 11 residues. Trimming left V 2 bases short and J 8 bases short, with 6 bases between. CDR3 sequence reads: CASSQRREAFF. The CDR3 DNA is TGTGCCAGCAGCCAAAGGCGAGAAGCTTTCTTT.

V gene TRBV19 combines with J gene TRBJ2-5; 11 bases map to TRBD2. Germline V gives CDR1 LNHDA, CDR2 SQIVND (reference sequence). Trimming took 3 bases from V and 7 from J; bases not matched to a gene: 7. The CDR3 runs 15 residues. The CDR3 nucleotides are TGTGCCAGTAGTATTCAGTCTAGCGGGAGGACGACCCAGTACTTC. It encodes CASSIQSSGRTTQYF.

CDR3 sequence reads: CASKRTVVSTDTQYF. The CDR3 coding sequence is TGTGCCAGCAAAAGGACAGTCGTTAGCACAGATACGCAGTATTTT. V gene TRBV6-5 combines with J gene TRBJ2-3, with D tentatively TRBD1 (6 bases). The CDR3 spans 15 residues. Germline V CDR1 and CDR2: MNHEY, SVGAGI. Trimming shortened V by 7 bases and J by 0 bases, and 14 bases separated the two germline ends.

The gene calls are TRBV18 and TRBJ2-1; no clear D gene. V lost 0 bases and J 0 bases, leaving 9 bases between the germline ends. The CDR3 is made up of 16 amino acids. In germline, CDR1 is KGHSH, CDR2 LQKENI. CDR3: CASSPPTLSSYNEQFF. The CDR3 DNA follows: TGTGCCAGCTCACCACCGACCCTGAGCTCCTACAATGAGCAGTTCTTC.

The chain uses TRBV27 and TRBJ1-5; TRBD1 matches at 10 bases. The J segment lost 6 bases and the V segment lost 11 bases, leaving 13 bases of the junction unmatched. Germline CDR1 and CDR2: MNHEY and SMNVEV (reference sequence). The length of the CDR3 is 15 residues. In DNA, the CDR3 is TGTGCCGGCGACAGGGGGCGCGATTGGCGTCAGCCCCAGCATTTT. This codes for CAGDRGRDWRQPQHF.

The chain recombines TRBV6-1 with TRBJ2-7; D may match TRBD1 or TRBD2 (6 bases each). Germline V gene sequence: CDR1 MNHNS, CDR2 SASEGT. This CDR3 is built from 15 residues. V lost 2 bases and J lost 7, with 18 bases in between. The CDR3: CASSERAWGAGEQYF. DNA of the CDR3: TGTGCCAGCAGTGAACGGGCTTGGGGGGCTGGAGAGCAGTACTTC.

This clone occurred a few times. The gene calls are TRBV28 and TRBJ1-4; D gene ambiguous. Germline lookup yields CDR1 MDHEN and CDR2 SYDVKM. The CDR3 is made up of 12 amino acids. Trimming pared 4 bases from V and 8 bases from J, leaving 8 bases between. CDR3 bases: TGTGCCAGCAGTTCCGCGGAGGAAAAACTGTTTTTT. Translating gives CASSSAEEKLFF.

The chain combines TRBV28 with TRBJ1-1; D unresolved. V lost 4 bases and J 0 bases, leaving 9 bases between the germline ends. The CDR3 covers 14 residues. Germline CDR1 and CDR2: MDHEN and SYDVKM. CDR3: CASSSLRLNTEAFF. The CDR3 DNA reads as TGTGCCAGCAGTTCCTTACGACTGAACACTGAAGCTTTCTTT.

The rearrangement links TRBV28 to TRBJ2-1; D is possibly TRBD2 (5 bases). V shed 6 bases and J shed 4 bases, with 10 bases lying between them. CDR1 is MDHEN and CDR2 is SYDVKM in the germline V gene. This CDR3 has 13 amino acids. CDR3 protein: CASSPDYYNEQFF. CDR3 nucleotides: TGTGCCAGCAGCCCAGACTATTACAATGAGCAGTTCTTC.